The rows below give T cell receptor beta chains drawn from one sample of a study of T cell responses to AZD1222 COVID-19 vaccine. Only in-frame clones appear in the TCRdb table, and some are missing; sequencing was by immunoSEQ multiplex PCR. The sample has some 150,000 clones, roughly 85% seen once. The input for sequencing was peripheral blood, taken 28 days after the second dose of the MenACWY control vaccine. Receptor source: an adult who received the MenACWY meningococcal vaccine as a control. Each CDR3 is given with its conserved first and last residue. The D gene is left open where the match is weak. Size tells how often a clone was seen (once, few, many) or the class of an expanded clone, and some rows leave it out.

D gene	V gene	J gene	clone size	CDR3 protein	CDR3 DNA
-	TRBV2	TRBJ1-1	-	CARTLQRGNTEAFF	TGTGCCAGGACTCTACAGCGTGGGAACACTGAAGCTTTCTTT
-	TRBV20-1	TRBJ2-1	once	CSAYYNEQFF	TGCAGTGCATATTACAATGAGCAGTTCTTC
TRBD1	TRBV27	TRBJ1-2	-	CASSLSRDSYGYTF	TGTGCCAGCAGTCTCTCTAGGGACAGCTATGGCTACACCTTC
-	TRBV19	TRBJ1-6	-	CASTLRAYRAAPLHF	TGTGCCAGTACCCTGAGGGCGTATCGGGCGGCGCCCCTCCACTTT
-	TRBV29-1	TRBJ1-4	-	CSVEAPPAGINEKLFF	TGCAGCGTTGAAGCCCCCCCGGCAGGGATCAATGAAAAACTGTTTTTT
-	TRBV7-7	TRBJ2-3	once	CASSLVAGTDTQYF	TGTGCCAGCAGCTTAGTGGCAGGGACAGATACGCAGTATTTT
-	TRBV6-5	TRBJ2-4	-	CASSYDLETKNIQYF	TGTGCCAGCAGTTACGACTTAGAAACCAAAAACATTCAGTACTTC
TRBD2	TRBV4-3	TRBJ2-7	-	CASSQVRGGRLDSYEQYF	TGCGCCAGCAGCCAAGTTCGGGGGGGAAGGCTTGACTCCTACGAGCAGTACTTC
-	TRBV21-1	TRBJ1-1	-	CARRPTGSWMNTEAFF	TGTGCCAGGAGACCGACAGGGAGCTGGATGAACACTGAAGCTTTCTTT
-	TRBV15	TRBJ1-1	once	CATSRDPGWNTEAFF	TGTGCCACCAGCAGGGACCCCGGTTGGAACACTGAAGCTTTCTTT
-	TRBV5-1	TRBJ2-7	-	CASTPEDGAGNEQYF	TGCGCCAGCACCCCCGAGGATGGGGCGGGCAACGAGCAGTACTTC
-	TRBV7-9	TRBJ2-3	-	CASSLGAGRPWNTQYF	TGTGCCAGCAGCTTAGGGGCGGGCCGACCCTGGAATACGCAGTATTTT
-	TRBV28	TRBJ2-5	-	CASGDTQETQYF	TGTGCCAGCGGAGACACCCAAGAGACCCAGTACTTC
TRBD1	TRBV29-1	TRBJ1-2	few	CSGGQGVRDGYTF	TGCAGCGGGGGACAGGGGGTTCGGGATGGCTACACCTTC
TRBD1	TRBV19	TRBJ1-6	-	CASSRDRVDSPLHF	TGTGCCAGTAGCCGGGACAGGGTCGATTCACCCCTCCACTTT
-	TRBV7-2	TRBJ1-2	-	CASRSGAWDGYTF	TGTGCCAGCAGATCAGGAGCGTGGGATGGCTACACCTTC
-	TRBV11-2	TRBJ2-4	-	CASSLVRGPKNIQYF	TGTGCCAGCAGCTTAGTCAGGGGTCCCAAAAACATTCAGTACTTC
-	TRBV6-4	TRBJ1-2	-	CASSEGWGPNYGYTF	TGTGCCAGCAGTGAGGGGTGGGGGCCTAACTATGGCTACACCTTC
-	TRBV6-2/TRBV6-3	TRBJ1-6	-	CASSLQGLRSPLHF	TGTGCCAGCAGCCTACAGGGTCTTCGTTCACCCCTCCACTTT
TRBD2	TRBV29-1	TRBJ2-1	-	CSVPVSGGADEQFF	TGCAGCGTACCGGTTAGCGGGGGGGCTGATGAGCAGTTCTTC
-	TRBV6-5	TRBJ2-7	-	CASSYSGAAYEQYF	TGTGCCAGCAGTTACTCCGGCGCCGCCTACGAGCAGTACTTC
-	TRBV2	TRBJ1-4	once	CASRPWSGAGNEKLFF	TGTGCCAGCAGACCATGGAGCGGGGCGGGTAATGAAAAACTGTTTTTT
-	TRBV10-3	TRBJ1-2	-	CAISPEASYGYTF	TGTGCCATCAGTCCGGAAGCTAGCTATGGCTACACCTTC
-	TRBV6-5	TRBJ2-5	-	CASTSGQGIWETQYF	TGTGCCAGCACCTCCGGGCAGGGTATTTGGGAGACCCAGTACTTC
TRBD1	TRBV11-2	TRBJ1-2	-	CASSLARVGPGQRYGYTF	TGTGCCAGCAGCTTAGCCCGGGTGGGACCGGGACAGAGATATGGCTACACCTTC
TRBD1	TRBV18	TRBJ1-2	few	CASSPETGGSGYGYTF	TGTGCCAGCTCACCAGAAACAGGGGGCTCTGGCTATGGCTACACCTTC
TRBD1	TRBV6-5	TRBJ1-2	-	CASSLGGGMDGYTF	TGTGCCAGCAGTTTAGGGGGCGGTATGGATGGCTACACCTTC
-	TRBV12-3/TRBV12-4	TRBJ1-5	-	CASSLAGHQPQHF	TGTGCCAGCAGTTTAGCGGGACATCAGCCCCAGCATTTT
TRBD2	TRBV4-1	TRBJ2-2	-	CASSQDTSGGANTGELFF	TGCGCCAGCAGCCAAGATACTAGCGGGGGAGCGAACACCGGGGAGCTGTTTTTT
TRBD1	TRBV6-5	TRBJ1-1	-	CASNDRVKAFF	TGTGCCAGCAACGACAGGGTTAAAGCTTTCTTT
-	TRBV3-1/TRBV3-2	TRBJ1-1	few	CASSQGSGEAFF	TGTGCCAGCAGCCAAGGGAGTGGGGAAGCTTTCTTT